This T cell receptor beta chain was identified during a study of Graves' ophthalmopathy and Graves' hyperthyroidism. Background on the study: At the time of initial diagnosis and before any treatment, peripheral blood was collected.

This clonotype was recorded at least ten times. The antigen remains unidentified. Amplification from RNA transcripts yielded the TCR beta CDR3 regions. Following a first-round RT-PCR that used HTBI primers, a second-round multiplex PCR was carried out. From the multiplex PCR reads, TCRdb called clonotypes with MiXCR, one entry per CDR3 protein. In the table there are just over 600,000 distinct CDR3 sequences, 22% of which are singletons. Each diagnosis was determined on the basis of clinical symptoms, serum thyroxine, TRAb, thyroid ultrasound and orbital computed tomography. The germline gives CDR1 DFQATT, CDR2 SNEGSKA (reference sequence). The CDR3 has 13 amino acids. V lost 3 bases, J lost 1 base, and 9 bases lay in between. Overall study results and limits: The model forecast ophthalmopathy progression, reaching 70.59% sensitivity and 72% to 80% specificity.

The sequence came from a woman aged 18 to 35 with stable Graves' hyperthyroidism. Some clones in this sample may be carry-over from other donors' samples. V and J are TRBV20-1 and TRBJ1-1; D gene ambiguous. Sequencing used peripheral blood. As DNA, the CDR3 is TGCAGTGCTAGCCCCGGCCCGAACACTGAAGCTTTCTTT. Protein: CSASPGPNTEAFF.